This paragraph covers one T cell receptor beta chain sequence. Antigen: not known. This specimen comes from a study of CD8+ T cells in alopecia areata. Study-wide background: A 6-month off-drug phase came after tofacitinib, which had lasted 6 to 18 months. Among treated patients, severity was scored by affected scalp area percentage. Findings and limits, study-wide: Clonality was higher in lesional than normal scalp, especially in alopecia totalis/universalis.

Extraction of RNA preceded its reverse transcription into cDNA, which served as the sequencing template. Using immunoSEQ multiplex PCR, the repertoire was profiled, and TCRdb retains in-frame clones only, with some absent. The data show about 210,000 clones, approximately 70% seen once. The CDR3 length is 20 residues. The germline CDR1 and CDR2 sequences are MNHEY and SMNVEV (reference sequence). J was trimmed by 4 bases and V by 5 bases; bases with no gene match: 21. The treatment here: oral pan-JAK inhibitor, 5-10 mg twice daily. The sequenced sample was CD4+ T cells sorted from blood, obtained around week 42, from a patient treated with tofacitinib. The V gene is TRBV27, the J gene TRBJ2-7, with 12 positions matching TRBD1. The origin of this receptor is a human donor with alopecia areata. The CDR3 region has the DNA TGTGCCAGCAGTCCACGCCTAGACGGGACAGGGGGCCGGGATAGGTACGAGCAGTACTTC. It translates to CASSPRLDGTGGRDRYEQYF.